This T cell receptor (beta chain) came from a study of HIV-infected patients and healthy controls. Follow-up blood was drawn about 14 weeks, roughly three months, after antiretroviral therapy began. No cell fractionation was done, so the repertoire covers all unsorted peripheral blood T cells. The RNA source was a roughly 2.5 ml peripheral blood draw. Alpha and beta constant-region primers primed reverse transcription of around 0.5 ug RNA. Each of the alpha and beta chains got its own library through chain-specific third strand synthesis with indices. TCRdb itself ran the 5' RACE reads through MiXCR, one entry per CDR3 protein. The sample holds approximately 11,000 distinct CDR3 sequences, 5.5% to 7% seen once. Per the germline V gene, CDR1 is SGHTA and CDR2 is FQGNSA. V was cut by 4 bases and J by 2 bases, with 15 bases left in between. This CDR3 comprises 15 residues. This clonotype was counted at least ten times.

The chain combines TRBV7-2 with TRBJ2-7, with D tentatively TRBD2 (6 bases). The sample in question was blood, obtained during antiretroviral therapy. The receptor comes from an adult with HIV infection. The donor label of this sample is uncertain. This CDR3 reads CASSSPGLTTYEQYF. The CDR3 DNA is TGTGCCAGCAGCTCTCCGGGACTCACCACCTACGAGCAGTACTTC.